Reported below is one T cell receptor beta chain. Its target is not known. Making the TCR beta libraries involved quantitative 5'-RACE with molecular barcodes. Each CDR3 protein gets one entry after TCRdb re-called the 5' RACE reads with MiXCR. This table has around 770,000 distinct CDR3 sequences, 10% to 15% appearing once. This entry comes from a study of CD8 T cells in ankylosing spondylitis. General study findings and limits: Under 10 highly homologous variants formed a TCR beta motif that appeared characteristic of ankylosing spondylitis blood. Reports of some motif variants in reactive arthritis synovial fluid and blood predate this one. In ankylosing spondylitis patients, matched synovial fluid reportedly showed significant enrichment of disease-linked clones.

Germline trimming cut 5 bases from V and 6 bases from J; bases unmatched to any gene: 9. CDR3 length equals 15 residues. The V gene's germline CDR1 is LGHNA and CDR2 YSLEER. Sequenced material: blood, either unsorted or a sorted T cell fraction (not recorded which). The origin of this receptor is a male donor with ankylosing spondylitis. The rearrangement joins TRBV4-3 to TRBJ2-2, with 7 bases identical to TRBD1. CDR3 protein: CASSSMSTGAGELFF. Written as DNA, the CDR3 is TGCGCCAGCAGCTCAATGTCCACAGGGGCCGGGGAGCTGTTTTTT.